The present T cell receptor beta chain was sequenced within a study of blood T cells in healthy people across ages. Study-level findings and limits: The lack of PBMC sorting stopped any conclusive naive versus antigen-experienced comparison.

This clonotype occurred a few times. Its antigen remains unidentified. A second PCR of about 7 to 12 cycles used a sample-barcoded 5' primer and a J-beta primer mix. Every molecule of cDNA carried a tag from a template-switch adaptor with 12 random nucleotides. TCRdb reprocessed the 5' RACE reads with MiXCR, giving one entry per CDR3 protein. The table has more than 1 million distinct CDR3 sequences, 35% to 50% seen once. CDR1 and CDR2 (germline): DFQATT, SNEGSKA (reference sequence). Trimming cost V 5 bases and J 0 bases; bases outside gene matches: 8. The CDR3 runs to 15 residues. This receptor was identified in a woman aged 55 to 70 in good health. This chain joins TRBV20-1 and TRBJ2-3, with TRBD2 matching over 7 bases. Sequencing used blood. The CDR3 DNA follows: TGCAGTGCTGGGGGTAGCGGGCTTAGCACAGATACGCAGTATTTT. Its protein is CSAGGSGLSTDTQYF.